The 29 T cell receptor beta chains listed next were all sequenced from one sample in a study of blood T cells in healthy people across ages. Sample-barcoded 5' priming and a J-beta primer mix drove a second PCR of about 6 to 12 cycles. A single record per CDR3 protein comes from TCRdb applying MiXCR to the 5' RACE reads. In the table there are 1,300,000 or so distinct CDR3 sequences, 45% to 70% of which are singletons. Sequences were obtained from blood. All receptors come from a man aged 18 to 30 in good health.

The chain employs TRBV14 and TRBJ2-6; D is undetermined. Germline V lookup: CDR1 SGHDN, CDR2 FVKESK. Trimming removed 1 base from V and 3 bases from J, with 10 bases in between. This CDR3 region has 16 residues. The CDR3 is CASSQGVGFGANVLTF. CDR3 coding DNA: TGTGCCAGCAGCCAAGGAGTGGGGTTTGGGGCCAACGTCCTGACTTTC.

The rearrangement uses TRBV27 and TRBJ2-1, with 9 bases lining up with TRBD2. The CDR3 contains 15 residues. The V segment lost 1 base and the J segment 9 bases; nucleotides outside the gene matches: 7. Germline-derived CDR1 and CDR2 are MNHEY and SMNVEV (reference sequence). The CDR3 sequence: CASSLLAGGPSEQFF. CDR3 coding DNA: TGTGCCAGCAGTTTATTGGCGGGAGGGCCTAGTGAGCAGTTCTTC.

J is TRBJ1-1 and V is TRBV7-9; weak D call: TRBD1 (5 bases). CDR1 is SEHNR and CDR2 is FQNEAQ in the germline V gene (reference sequence). The V gene lost 8 bases and the J gene lost 13 bases, with 17 bases spanning the gap. CDR3 length: 11 amino acids. This chain's CDR3 is CASGPGPRVFF. In nucleotides, the CDR3 is TGTGCCAGCGGCCCGGGGCCACGGGTTTTCTTT.

This clonotype was recorded a few times. The V and J genes are TRBV4-3 and TRBJ2-3; 12 bases map to TRBD2. The CDR3 is 20 residues long. In germline, CDR1 is LGHNA, CDR2 YSLEER. V lost 0 bases to trimming and J lost 1 base; unmatched junction nucleotides: 11. CDR3 residues: CASSQDHGLAGGLGTDTQYF. Written as DNA, the CDR3 is TGCGCCAGCAGCCAAGACCACGGGCTAGCGGGGGGGCTTGGCACAGATACGCAGTATTTT.

V is TRBV4-1 and J is TRBJ2-1; 10 bases match TRBD2. V shed 1 base, J shed 0 bases, and the junction held 6 bases outside the gene matches. Germline V gene sequence: CDR1 MGHRA, CDR2 YSYEKL. The CDR3 has 18 residues. As DNA, the CDR3 is TGCGCCAGCAGCCAAGGGAGTAGCGGGGGGCGCTCCTACAATGAGCAGTTCTTC. This translates into CASSQGSSGGRSYNEQFF.

V usage is TRBV4-3 and J usage is TRBJ2-7, with D tentatively TRBD2 (5 bases). V lost 0 bases to trimming and J lost 3 bases, with 6 bases between them. The CDR3 extends over 13 amino acids. Germline loops: CDR1 LGHNA, CDR2 YSLEER. The CDR3 is CASSQERDYEQYF. Written as DNA, the CDR3 is TGCGCCAGCAGCCAAGAGAGGGACTACGAGCAGTACTTC.

The chain combines TRBV4-1 with TRBJ2-3, with 7 bases fitting TRBD2. The CDR3 covers 18 residues. Trimming at V came to 0 bases and at J to 0 bases, leaving 9 bases not matched to a gene. Germline assignment: CDR1 MGHRA and CDR2 YSYEKL. The CDR3, as DNA: TGCGCCAGCAGCCAAGAGGCTCGCGGGAGAGGGAGCACAGATACGCAGTATTTT. It is translated as CASSQEARGRGSTDTQYF.

The chain recombines TRBV20-1 with TRBJ2-3, with 8 bases matching TRBD1. The CDR3 extends over 14 amino acids. V lost 6 bases, J lost 2 bases, and 7 bases stayed unmatched. Germline V gives CDR1 DFQATT, CDR2 SNEGSKA (reference sequence). The CDR3 region has the DNA TGCAGTGCGAACGACAGGGGCCTCACAGATACGCAGTATTTT. Residues: CSANDRGLTDTQYF.

V gene TRBV21-1 combines with J gene TRBJ2-3; the table's D call TRBD1 went unverified against the DNA. TRBV21-1 is described as a pseudogene. The CDR3 is 16 amino acids. CDR3 region: CASSKATGTSTDTQYF. CDR3 coding DNA: TGTGCCAGCAGCAAGGCAACAGGTACCAGCACAGATACGCAGTATTTT.

The chain joins TRBV2 to TRBJ2-1; D possibly corresponds to TRBD2 (5 bases). V lost 3 bases and J lost 5, with 11 bases in between. Germline V CDR1 and CDR2: SNHLY, FYNNEI. This CDR3 has 14 residues. The CDR3 sequence: CASSESGLNNEQFF. CDR3 DNA: TGTGCCAGCAGTGAGAGTGGACTTAACAATGAGCAGTTCTTC. The variable domain in full, with the rest retrieved from reference TRBV2 and TRBJ2-1, is EPEVTQTPSHQVTQMGQEVILRCVPISNHLYFYWYRQILGQKVEFLVSFYNNEISEKSEIFDDQFSVERPDGSNFTLKIRSTKLEDSAMYFCASSESGLNNEQFFGPGTRLTVL.

The chain's CDR3 is CASSLWGELFF. The CDR3 nucleotides read TGTGCCAGCAGCTTATGGGGGGAGCTGTTTTTT. J is TRBJ2-2 and V is TRBV7-9, with no clear D. CDR3 length: 11 amino acids. The ends were cut back, 2 bases at V and 8 bases at J, with 3 bases in the middle. Germline CDR1 SEHNR, CDR2 FQNEAQ (reference sequence).

V gene TRBV20-1 combines with J gene TRBJ2-5, with 11 bases identical to TRBD2. CDR1 and CDR2 from the germline V gene are DFQATT and SNEGSKA (reference sequence). This CDR3 region has 15 residues. V was pared by 2 bases and J by 11 bases, with 13 bases of the junction left unmatched. CDR3 region: CSARKLLAGAWEQYF. The DNA of the CDR3 is TGCAGTGCTAGAAAATTACTAGCGGGAGCGTGGGAGCAGTACTTC.

The rearrangement links TRBV29-1 to TRBJ1-1, with D maybe TRBD1 (5 bases). This CDR3 region has 16 residues. CDR1 is SQVTM, CDR2 ANQGSEA, per germline. V lost 7 bases to trimming and J lost 2 bases, with 23 bases between them. The CDR3 spells CSAGSPRDGRNTEAFF. The CDR3 DNA sequence: TGCAGCGCCGGTTCTCCCCGGGACGGAAGAAACACTGAAGCTTTCTTT.

The chain combines TRBV10-3 with TRBJ2-3; TRBD1 aligns across 7 bases. Per germline, CDR1 ENHRY and CDR2 SYGVKD. V trimming: 2 bases; J trimming: 2 bases; junction bases outside the gene matches: 16. The length of the CDR3 is 19 residues. CDR3 nucleotides: TGTGCCATCAGTGAGGGGACAGACGAGGTCACCACATACACAGATACGCAGTATTTT. Its protein is CAISEGTDEVTTYTDTQYF.

The chain uses TRBV20-1 and TRBJ2-7; D is ambiguous. Germline loops: CDR1 DFQATT, CDR2 SNEGSKA (reference sequence). This CDR3 comprises 14 residues. With 0 bases removed from V and 6 bases from J, the gap between germline ends came to 15 bases. The CDR3 sequence is CSARDPAPRTEQYF. CDR3 DNA sequence: TGCAGTGCTAGAGATCCAGCCCCCAGAACCGAGCAGTACTTC.

The chain employs TRBV10-3 and TRBJ2-5; D possibly corresponds to TRBD2 (6 bases). Germline V gene lookup returns CDR1 ENHRY and CDR2 SYGVKD. CDR3 size: 13 residues. V lost 4 bases to trimming and J lost 2 bases, with 8 bases between them. CDR3 sequence: CAISGREQETQYF. DNA of the CDR3: TGTGCCATCAGTGGACGGGAGCAAGAGACCCAGTACTTC.

This clonotype appeared a single time. The chain joins TRBV28 to TRBJ1-2; D gene uncertain. CDR1 MDHEN and CDR2 SYDVKM come from the germline V gene. The CDR3 covers 14 residues. Trimming pared 5 bases from V and 4 bases from J, leaving 14 bases between. DNA for the CDR3: TGTGCCAGCAGTCCCAGGACTACTGGCTATGGCTACACCTTC. Its protein product is CASSPRTTGYGYTF.

This clonotype came up once. The CDR3 region is CASSQGGGRSYGYTF. The CDR3 DNA sequence: TGCGCCAGCAGCCAAGGTGGGGGGCGGTCTTATGGCTACACCTTC. The V and J genes are TRBV4-1 and TRBJ1-2, with D possibly being TRBD1 (6 bases). The CDR3 consists of 15 residues. CDR1 MGHRA and CDR2 YSYEKL come from the germline V gene. Trimming cost V 1 base and J 5 bases, with 14 bases left between them.

This chain joins TRBV20-1 and TRBJ2-1, with 12 bases aligning to TRBD1. CDR1 is DFQATT and CDR2 is SNEGSKA in the germline V gene (reference sequence). V was pared by 1 base and J by 13 bases, with 14 bases of the junction left unmatched. The CDR3 has 16 amino acids. The CDR3, as DNA: TGCAGTGCTAGAGTTTTGGGGACAGGGGGCGAAGAACCCCAGTTCTTC. It translates to CSARVLGTGGEEPQFF.

The chain couples TRBV7-2 to TRBJ1-1, with TRBD1 as a possible D gene (6 bases). The CDR3 is made up of 13 amino acids. The germline gives CDR1 SGHTA, CDR2 FQGNSA. The ends were cut back, 1 base at V and 9 bases at J, with 12 bases in the middle. The CDR3 nucleotides read TGTGCCAGCAGCTTAGGCTTAACAGGGAAAGCTTTCTTT. It codes for CASSLGLTGKAFF.

The rearrangement links TRBV9 to TRBJ2-5, with a weak D call TRBD2 (6 bases). Gene TRBJ2-7 matches the end of the DNA better, so the J call may be wrong. The CDR3 is made up of 15 amino acids. Germline CDR1 is SGDLS and CDR2 is YYNGEE. DNA of the CDR3: TGTGCCAGCAGCGTAGGGGTAGCGGAAACCTACGAGCAGTACTTC. Its protein is CASSVGVAETYEQYF.

The chain couples TRBV12-3 or TRBV12-4 to TRBJ1-2, with D uncertain. V shed 6 bases and J shed 7 bases, with 15 bases lying between them. CDR3 length equals 13 residues. CDR3 sequence reads: CASRAAGGSGYTF. The CDR3 bases are TGTGCCAGCAGGGCAGCCGGCGGTAGTGGCTACACCTTC.

The rearrangement links TRBV5-1 to TRBJ2-5; TRBD2 is a possible D gene (6 bases). In germline, CDR1 is SGHRS, CDR2 YFSETQ. This CDR3 region has 17 residues. The germline V and J ends were trimmed by 4 bases and 5 bases, with 24 bases remaining between them. The CDR3 coding sequence is TGCGCCAGCAGCCTGGGGACTGGCGGGATAACGGGGGAGACCCAGTACTTC. This gives the protein CASSLGTGGITGETQYF.

This clonotype turned up a few times. The chain joins TRBV4-1 to TRBJ2-3; a possible D gene is TRBD2 (5 bases). Germline V gives CDR1 MGHRA, CDR2 YSYEKL. The ends were cut back, 4 bases at V and 4 bases at J, with 18 bases in the middle. There are 16 residues in the CDR3. The CDR3 nucleotides read TGCGCCAGCAGCCCGATCGGGATGGGTTCGGCAGATACGCAGTATTTT. This codes for CASSPIGMGSADTQYF.

The genes are TRBV7-8 and TRBJ2-4; 9 nucleotides match TRBD1. This CDR3 region has 18 residues. Germline CDR1 and CDR2: SGHVS and FQNEAQ. Germline trimming cut 5 bases from V and 1 base from J; bases unmatched to any gene: 12. CDR3 protein: CASSAGQGQRGAKNIQYF. CDR3 coding DNA: TGTGCCAGCAGCGCGGGACAGGGCCAGAGGGGGGCCAAAAACATTCAGTACTTC. Full variable domain (outside the CDR3, taken from reference TRBV7-8 and TRBJ2-4): GAGVSQSPRYKVAKRGQDVALRCDPISGHVSLFWYQQALGQGPEFLTYFQNEAQLDKSGLPSDRFFAERPEGSVSTLKIQRTQQEDSAVYLCASSAGQGQRGAKNIQYFGAGTRLSVL.

The rearrangement links TRBV2 to TRBJ1-1, with D hard to call. V gave up 8 bases and J gave up 0 bases, with 13 bases separating them. Germline V CDR1 and CDR2: SNHLY, FYNNEI. The CDR3 loop spans 14 amino acids. The CDR3 protein is CASHGWGMNTEAFF. The CDR3 DNA sequence: TGTGCCAGCCACGGGTGGGGTATGAACACTGAAGCTTTCTTT.

This clonotype occurred a few times. This chain links TRBV28 with TRBJ2-5; perhaps TRBD2 as D (5 bases). CDR1 and CDR2 from the germline V gene are MDHEN and SYDVKM. The length of the CDR3 is 17 residues. With 4 bases removed from V and 2 bases from J, the gap between germline ends came to 20 bases. The CDR3 loop is CASSSSQLGLTQETQYF. CDR3 nucleotides: TGTGCCAGCAGTTCCTCCCAGTTAGGACTTACACAAGAGACCCAGTACTTC.

The genes are TRBV2 and TRBJ2-2; D is possibly TRBD2 (5 bases). This CDR3 comprises 15 residues. Trimming removed 7 bases from V and 4 bases from J, with 16 bases in between. The germline gives CDR1 SNHLY, CDR2 FYNNEI. The CDR3 reads CASTLPTSRTGELFF. CDR3 in DNA: TGTGCCAGCACCCTCCCTACTAGTCGCACCGGGGAGCTGTTTTTT.

This clonotype appeared a few times. The chain uses TRBV20-1 and TRBJ2-7; 9 bases align to TRBD2. V was pared by 0 bases and J by 1 base, with 10 bases of the junction left unmatched. CDR1 DFQATT and CDR2 SNEGSKA come from the germline V gene (reference sequence). The CDR3 covers 17 residues. The CDR3 spells CSARDRASGGLSYEQYF. The CDR3 coding sequence is TGCAGTGCTAGAGATCGGGCCAGCGGGGGGCTTTCCTACGAGCAGTACTTC.